This TCR beta chain was observed in a study of T cell clusters in autoimmune cytopenias. TRB was amplified by touch-down multiplex PCR, primer pools A and B combined. TCRdb re-called the multiplex PCR reads, yielding one record per CDR3 amino acid sequence without DNA. This table holds 3,500 to 5,000 distinct CDR3 sequences. CDR3 length equals 12 residues. Germline-derived CDR1 and CDR2 are MDHEN and SYDVKM. About 37,500 genome equivalents of blood DNA were amplified for TRB. The same sample was also studied in work on T cell repertoires in aging, cancer and after chemotherapy. As that study records: Age-matched healthy donors had significantly more diverse, less clonal blood TCR repertoires than untreated cancer patients. Median generation probability rose over the chemotherapy interval in each cancer cohort, suggesting rebound thymic output.

What was sequenced was peripheral blood. The TCR was taken from a human donor in good health. V is TRBV28 and J is TRBJ2-7; the TRBD1 assignment by TCRdb is unverifiable without DNA. CDR3: CASSFRGYEQYF.